The 2 T cell receptor beta chains in this list originate from one sample, sequenced in a study of blood T cell repertoires in COVID-19. The repertoire was sequenced with immunoSEQ multiplex PCR; TCRdb's copy has only in-frame clones and lacks some. The sample has approximately 240,000 clones; approximately 90% are singletons. Sequencing used PBMCs or T cells enriched from blood (not recorded which). These TCRs come from a woman under 30 who had recovered from COVID-19.

The J gene is TRBJ2-7, the V gene TRBV27; the match to TRBD1 covers 9 bases. The germline V gene encodes CDR1 MNHEY and CDR2 SMNVEV (reference sequence). V was clipped by 6 bases and J by 4 bases; unmatched bases: 10. The CDR3 consists of 15 residues. The CDR3 region is CASSSGTGLIYEQYF. The CDR3 nucleotides read TGTGCCAGCAGCTCCGGGACAGGGCTAATTTACGAGCAGTACTTC.

The gene calls are TRBV10-3 and TRBJ2-1; TRBD2 agrees at 8 bases. CDR1 is ENHRY, CDR2 SYGVKD, per germline. The CDR3 runs 17 residues. Losses at the gene ends were 0 bases for V and 0 bases for J; bases not matched to a gene: 4. CDR3 coding DNA: TGTGCCATCAGTGAGTCAGAGCGGGGGTACTCCTACAATGAGCAGTTCTTC. This gives the protein CAISESERGYSYNEQFF.